This T cell receptor beta chain was recovered during a study of blood T cells in healthy people across ages. To note about this clonotype: What it binds is not known.

Overall study findings and caveats: Strong correlation existed between TCR beta diversity and naive T cell percentage.

The use of a sample-barcoded 5' primer and a J-beta primer mix characterized a second PCR of roughly 6 to 11 cycles. TCRdb re-called the 5' RACE reads through MiXCR, storing one row per CDR3 protein. The repertoire has about 1.6 million distinct CDR3 sequences, roughly 30% of them found once; the top ten carry 10% to 12%. In germline, CDR1 is SGHDN, CDR2 FVKESK. This CDR3 region has 14 residues. The chain joins TRBV14 to TRBJ2-7, with D unclear. The J call may be mistaken, given a closer DNA end match to TRBJ2-5. Sequencing was performed on blood. The receptor was derived from a young woman in good health. CDR3 bases: TGTGCCAGCAGCCTAAGGCAAGATACGGAGACCCAGTACTTC. This gives the protein CASSLRQDTETQYF.